Below, 17 T cell receptor beta chains from the same sample are listed, as sequenced in a study of shared T cell receptors in the human thymus. Method: immunoSEQ multiplex PCR; TCRdb's copy keeps in-frame clones and lacks some. The sample holds more than 550,000 clones; 80% to 90% are singletons and the top ten take more than 0.008%. This same sample was also part of a study on human thymus T cells.

Sequenced input: thymocytes. The origin of the receptors is a girl under three years old with a congenital heart defect.

DNA of the CDR3: TGCGCCAGCAGCTTGAGGGACAGGATGTACAATGAGCAGTTCTTC. This codes for CASSLRDRMYNEQFF. The genes are TRBV5-1 and TRBJ2-1; 8 bases match TRBD1. Germline loops: CDR1 SGHRS, CDR2 YFSETQ. The length of the CDR3 is 15 residues. Unmatched junction bases numbered 4, after V lost 1 base and J lost 4 bases.

The chain joins TRBV19 to TRBJ1-4; 9 nucleotides align to TRBD1. From germline, CDR1 is LNHDA and CDR2 SQIVND (reference sequence). V lost 4 bases and J lost 1; bases outside the gene matches: 7. The CDR3 loop spans 17 amino acids. This CDR3 reads CASSTPGTGRTNEKLFF. The CDR3 DNA sequence: TGTGCCAGTAGTACCCCCGGGACAGGGAGAACTAATGAAAAACTGTTTTTT.

This rearrangement joins TRBV27 to TRBJ2-1; 11 bases line up with TRBD1. This CDR3 region has 14 residues. Germline V lookup: CDR1 MNHEY, CDR2 SMNVEV (reference sequence). The trim removed 7 bases at V and 6 bases at J, leaving 5 bases unmatched. The CDR3: CASKSGTGGNEQFF. CDR3 nucleotides: TGTGCCAGCAAATCCGGGACAGGGGGCAATGAGCAGTTCTTC.

The chain combines TRBV6-1 with TRBJ1-2, with TRBD1 as a possible D gene (5 bases). Between the trimmed V and J ends, which lost 8 bases and 5 bases, there was a span of 21 bases. Germline-derived CDR1 and CDR2 are MNHNS and SASEGT. The CDR3 is 15 residues long. CDR3 sequence reads: CASGPRARLGYGYTF. The CDR3 bases are TGTGCCAGCGGGCCCAGGGCCCGATTGGGATATGGCTACACCTTC.

The chain combines TRBV27 with TRBJ2-1, with 10 bases that match TRBD2. The CDR3 spans 14 residues. V dropped 8 bases and J dropped 6; count of bases not matched to a gene: 7. CDR1 and CDR2 (germline): MNHEY, SMNVEV (reference sequence). CDR3 sequence reads: CASRQRGGCNEQFF. CDR3 coding DNA: TGTGCCAGCCGACAGCGGGGGGGCTGCAATGAGCAGTTCTTC.

This chain joins TRBV7-2 and TRBJ2-1; 12 nucleotides line up with TRBD2. Germline CDR1 reads SGHTA; CDR2 reads FQGNSA. The CDR3 loop spans 20 amino acids. Trimming removed 0 bases from V and 5 bases from J; junction bases left unmatched: 14. In DNA, the CDR3 is TGTGCCAGCAGCTTAGCGGGGGAAGTGCTAGCGGGGGGGCCCCACAATGAGCAGTTCTTC. Protein: CASSLAGEVLAGGPHNEQFF.

V gene TRBV4-1 combines with J gene TRBJ1-4, with 7 bases lining up with TRBD1. V was pared by 4 bases and J by 5 bases, with 13 bases of the junction left unmatched. The CDR3 has 17 amino acids. Germline lookup yields CDR1 MGHRA and CDR2 YSYEKL. The CDR3 DNA sequence: TGCGCCAGCAGCCCGAGTGAGAAGTGGGGACAGAATGAAAAACTGTTTTTT. It yields the protein CASSPSEKWGQNEKLFF.

This chain uses TRBV6-4 with TRBJ2-7; unclear D gene. CDR3 length equals 13 residues. The germline CDR1 and CDR2 sequences are MRHNA and SNTAGT. Trimming cost V 7 bases and J 0 bases, with 10 bases left between them. The CDR3 region is CASTQRNSYEQYF. CDR3 bases: TGTGCCAGCACACAGAGAAACTCCTACGAGCAGTACTTC.

The sample holds a few counts of this clone. This CDR3 is also generated by other DNA sequences in the sample. The rearrangement links TRBV5-1 to TRBJ1-2; tentatively, D is TRBD1 (6 bases). Germline V lookup: CDR1 SGHRS, CDR2 YFSETQ. This CDR3 is 14 amino acids long. The V end lost 0 bases, the J end lost 3 bases, and 9 bases lay between the germline ends. The CDR3 region has the DNA TGCGCCAGCAGCTTGGCGGGGGGCGACTATGGCTACACCTTC. Its translation is CASSLAGGDYGYTF.

The rearrangement uses TRBV2 and TRBJ2-5; TRBD1 might be the D (6 bases). There are 17 residues in the CDR3. CDR1 SNHLY and CDR2 FYNNEI come from the germline V gene. With 6 bases removed from V and 5 bases from J, the gap between germline ends came to 25 bases. CDR3 coding DNA: TGTGCCAGCAGGCGTGGGGTCCTAATGGGGGCCGGCGAGACCCAGTACTTC. Translating it yields CASRRGVLMGAGETQYF. Using reference TRBV2 and TRBJ2-5 for the parts outside the CDR3, the full variable domain is EPEVTQTPSHQVTQMGQEVILRCVPISNHLYFYWYRQILGQKVEFLVSFYNNEISEKSEIFDDQFSVERPDGSNFTLKIRSTKLEDSAMYFCASRRGVLMGAGETQYFGPGTRLLVL.

This sequence joins TRBV6-5 and TRBJ2-5; possible D gene TRBD1, 6 bases. Germline CDR1 MNHEY, CDR2 SVGAGI. The CDR3 runs 15 residues. The V end was cut by 2 bases, the J end by 4 bases, with 14 bases between. For the CDR3, the DNA is TGTGCCAGCAGTTACCGTACAGGGTCGACAGAGACCCAGTACTTC. As protein: CASSYRTGSTETQYF.

The rearrangement joins TRBV19 to TRBJ2-2, with TRBD1 matching over 9 bases. Germline CDR1 LNHDA, CDR2 SQIVND (reference sequence). V dropped 8 bases and J dropped 7; count of bases not matched to a gene: 17. The CDR3 runs to 17 residues. The CDR3 DNA reads TGTGCCAGTGATAGGACAGGGGATTACCCACACAACGGGGAGCTGTTTTTT. Protein product: CASDRTGDYPHNGELFF.

The chain has TRBV5-1 and TRBJ1-4; 10 positions agree with TRBD1. The CDR3 length is 14 residues. The trim removed 6 bases at V and 6 bases at J, leaving 5 bases unmatched. Per the germline V gene, CDR1 is SGHRS and CDR2 is YFSETQ. The CDR3: CASTTGTGDEKLFF. The CDR3 DNA reads TGCGCCAGCACCACCGGGACAGGGGATGAAAAACTGTTTTTT. The full variable domain, rest sourced from reference TRBV5-1 and TRBJ1-4, is KAGVTQTPRYLIKTRGQQVTLSCSPISGHRSVSWYQQTPGQGLQFLFEYFSETQRNKGNFPGRFSGRQFSNSRSEMNVSTLELGDSALYLCASTTGTGDEKLFFGSGTQLSVL.

This chain links TRBV7-9 with TRBJ1-6; D remains unclear. Trimming left V 1 base short and J 10 bases short, with 11 bases between. The germline V gene has CDR1 SEHNR and CDR2 FQNEAQ (reference sequence). The length of the CDR3 is 14 residues. The CDR3 spells CASSLGGDRSPLHF. The CDR3 nucleotides read TGTGCCAGCAGCTTAGGGGGAGATCGATCACCCCTCCACTTT.

V gene TRBV6-1 combines with J gene TRBJ2-1, with a tentative D call TRBD1 (5 bases). This CDR3 has 15 residues. Deletions cut 3 bases from V and 1 base from J, with 10 bases between. CDR1 is MNHNS and CDR2 is SASEGT in the germline V gene. The CDR3 sequence: CASSEGQASYNEQFF. As DNA, the CDR3 is TGTGCCAGCAGTGAGGGGCAGGCGTCCTACAATGAGCAGTTCTTC.

The chain links TRBV27 to TRBJ2-2; D perhaps matches TRBD1 (5 bases). This CDR3 has 18 residues. Germline V CDR1 and CDR2: MNHEY, SMNVEV (reference sequence). V was trimmed by 3 bases and J by 5 bases, leaving 22 bases between them. CDR3 in amino acids: CASSFPPGLGPRTGELFF. DNA of the CDR3: TGTGCCAGCAGTTTCCCCCCAGGGTTAGGGCCGAGGACCGGGGAGCTGTTTTTT.

The chain has TRBV13 and TRBJ1-1; 8 bases match TRBD1. The V and J ends lost 5 bases and 5 bases, in that order; junction bases with no gene match: 16. The CDR3 is 17 residues long. CDR1 is PRHDT, CDR2 FYEKMQ, per germline (reference sequence). CDR3 amino acids: CASSAKQGVQPRTEAFF. For the CDR3, the DNA is TGTGCCAGCAGCGCAAAACAGGGGGTCCAACCGAGGACTGAAGCTTTCTTT.